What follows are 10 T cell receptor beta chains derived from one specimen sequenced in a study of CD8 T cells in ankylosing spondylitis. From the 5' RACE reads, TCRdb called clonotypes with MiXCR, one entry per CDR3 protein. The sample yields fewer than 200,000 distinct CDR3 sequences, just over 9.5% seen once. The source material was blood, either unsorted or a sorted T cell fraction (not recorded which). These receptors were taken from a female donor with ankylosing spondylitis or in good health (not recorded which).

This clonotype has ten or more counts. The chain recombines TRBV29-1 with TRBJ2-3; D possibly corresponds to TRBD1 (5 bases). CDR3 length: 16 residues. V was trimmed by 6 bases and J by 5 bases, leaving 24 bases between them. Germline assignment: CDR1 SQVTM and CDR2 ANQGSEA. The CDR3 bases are TGCAGCGTCGACCTACAGGACCCAAAACCACGAGATACGCAGTATTTT. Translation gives CSVDLQDPKPRDTQYF.

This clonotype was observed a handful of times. In DNA, the CDR3 is TGTGCCAGCAGTTTAATCCCCCCACCGGGGGCCTCTAGCACAGATACGCAGTATTTT. As protein: CASSLIPPPGASSTDTQYF. The chain recombines TRBV27 with TRBJ2-3; TRBD1 or TRBD2 may be the D gene (6 bases each). The V and J ends lost 2 bases and 0 bases respectively, with 21 bases between them. The CDR3 consists of 19 residues. CDR1 and CDR2 from the germline V gene are MNHEY and SMNVEV (reference sequence).

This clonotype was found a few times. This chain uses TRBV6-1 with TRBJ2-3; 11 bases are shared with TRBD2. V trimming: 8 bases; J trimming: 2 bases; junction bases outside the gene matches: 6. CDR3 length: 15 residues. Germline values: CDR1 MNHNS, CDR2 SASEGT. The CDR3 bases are TGTGCCAGCGGTCAGACTAGCGGGAACACAGATACGCAGTATTTT. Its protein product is CASGQTSGNTDTQYF.

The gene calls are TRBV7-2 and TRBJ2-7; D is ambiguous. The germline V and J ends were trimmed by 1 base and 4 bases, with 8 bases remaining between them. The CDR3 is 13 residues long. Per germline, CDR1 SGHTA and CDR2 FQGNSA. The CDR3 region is CASSLVAFYEQYF. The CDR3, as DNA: TGTGCCAGCAGCTTAGTGGCGTTTTACGAGCAGTACTTC.

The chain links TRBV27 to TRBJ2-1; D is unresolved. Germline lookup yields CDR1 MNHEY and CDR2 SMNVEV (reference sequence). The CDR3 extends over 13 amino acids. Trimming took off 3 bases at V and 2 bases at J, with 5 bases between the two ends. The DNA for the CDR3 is TGTGCCAGCAGTTTCCAGGCCTACAATGAGCAGTTCTTC. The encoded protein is CASSFQAYNEQFF.

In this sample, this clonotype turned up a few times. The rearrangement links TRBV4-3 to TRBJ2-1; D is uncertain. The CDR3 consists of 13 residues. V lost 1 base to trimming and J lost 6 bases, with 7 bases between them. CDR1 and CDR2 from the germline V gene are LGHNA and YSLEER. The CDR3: CASSQVIGNEQFF. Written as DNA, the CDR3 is TGCGCCAGCAGCCAAGTAATTGGCAATGAGCAGTTCTTC.

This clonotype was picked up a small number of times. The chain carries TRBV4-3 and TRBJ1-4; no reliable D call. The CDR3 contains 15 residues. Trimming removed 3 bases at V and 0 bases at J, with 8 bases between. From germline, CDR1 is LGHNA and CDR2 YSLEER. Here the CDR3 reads CASSQDRPTNEKLFF. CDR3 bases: TGCGCCAGCAGCCAGGACCGACCAACTAATGAAAAACTGTTTTTT.

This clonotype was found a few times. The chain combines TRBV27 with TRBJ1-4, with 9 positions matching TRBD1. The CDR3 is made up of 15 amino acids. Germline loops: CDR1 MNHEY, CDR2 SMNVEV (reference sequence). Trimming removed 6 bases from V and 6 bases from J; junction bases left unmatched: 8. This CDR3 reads CASSPRDRVHEKLFF. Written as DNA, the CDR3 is TGTGCCAGCAGCCCGCGGGACAGGGTTCATGAAAAACTGTTTTTT.

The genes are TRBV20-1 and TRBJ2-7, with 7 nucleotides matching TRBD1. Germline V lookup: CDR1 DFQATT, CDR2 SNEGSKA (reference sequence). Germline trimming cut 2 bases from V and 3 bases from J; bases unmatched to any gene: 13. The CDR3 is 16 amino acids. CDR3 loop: CSARPRTGRPDYEQYF. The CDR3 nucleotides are TGCAGTGCTAGACCCCGGACAGGAAGGCCCGACTACGAGCAGTACTTC.

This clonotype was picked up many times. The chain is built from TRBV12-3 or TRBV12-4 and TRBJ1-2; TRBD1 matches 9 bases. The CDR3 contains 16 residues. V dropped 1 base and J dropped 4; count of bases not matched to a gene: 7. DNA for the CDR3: TGTGCCAGCAGTTTAGAACTGGGACAGGGTCTCTATGGCTACACCTTC. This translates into CASSLELGQGLYGYTF.